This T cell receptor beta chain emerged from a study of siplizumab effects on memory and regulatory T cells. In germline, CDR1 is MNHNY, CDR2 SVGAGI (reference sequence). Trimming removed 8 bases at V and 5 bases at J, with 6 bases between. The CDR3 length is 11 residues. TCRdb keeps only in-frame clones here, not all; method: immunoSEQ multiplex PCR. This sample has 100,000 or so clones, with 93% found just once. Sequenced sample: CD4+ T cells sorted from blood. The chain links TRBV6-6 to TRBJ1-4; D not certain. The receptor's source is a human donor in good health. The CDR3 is CASEGNEKLFF. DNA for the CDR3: TGTGCCAGCGAAGGGAATGAAAAACTGTTTTTT.